This TCR beta chain emerged from a study of technical replicates of blood from several donors (dated by TCRdb to 2016 to 2017). A word on this clone: Its antigen is currently not known. The input lacks base qualities; no much larger clone sits a single base away.

Libraries were constructed by the immunoSEQ multiplex PCR assay. The clones in this table, taken by TCRdb from immuneACCESS, are in-frame only. Not every clone is retained; where verified, under half of the shortfall comes from an unresolved V gene, and the cause of the rest is unknown. The sample records about 61,000 clones, more than 95% of which are singletons. The ten biggest clones cover 0.19% of the sample. Per the germline V gene, SGHDT is the CDR1 and YYEEEE is the CDR2. V is cut by 2 bases and J by 0 bases, and the space between the germline ends is 11 bases. The CDR3, cysteine through phenylalanine, is 15 amino acids long. Only CDR3 DNA is held: 45 bases, read in frame from base 1.

The chain uses TRBV5-6 and TRBJ2-5; the D segment could be TRBD2, given 7 matching bases. This clonotype was sampled from a human donor in good health. Sequencing input: T cells isolated from PBMCs. CDR3 reads: CASSLGGGNQETQYF. DNA sequence: TGTGCCAGCAGCTTAGGGGGGGGGAACCAAGAGACCCAGTACTTC.